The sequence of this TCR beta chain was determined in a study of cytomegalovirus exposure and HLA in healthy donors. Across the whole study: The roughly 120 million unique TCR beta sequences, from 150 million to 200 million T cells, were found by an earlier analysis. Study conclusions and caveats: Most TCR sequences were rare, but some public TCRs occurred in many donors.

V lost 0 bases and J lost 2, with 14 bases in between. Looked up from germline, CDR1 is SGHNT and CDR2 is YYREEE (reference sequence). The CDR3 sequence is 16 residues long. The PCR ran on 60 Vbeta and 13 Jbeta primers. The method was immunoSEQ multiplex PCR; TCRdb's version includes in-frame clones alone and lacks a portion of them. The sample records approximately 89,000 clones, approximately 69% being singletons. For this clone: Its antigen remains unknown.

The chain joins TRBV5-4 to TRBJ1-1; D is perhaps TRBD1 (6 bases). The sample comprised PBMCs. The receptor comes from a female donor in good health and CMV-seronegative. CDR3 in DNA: TGTGCCAGCAGCTTGGGCAGGGGAGTAGGAAACACTGAAGCTTTCTTT. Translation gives CASSLGRGVGNTEAFF.